Shown below are 10 T cell receptor beta chains from a single sample sequenced in a study of OX40 agonist ivuxolimab in advanced cancers. Sequencing was performed with immunoSEQ multiplex PCR; in TCRdb, only in-frame clones are kept and a portion is missing. The table shows 55,000 to 75,000 clones, with 80% to 95% occurring only once. The specimen comprised CD4+ or CD8+ T cells sorted from blood, sampled in a trial of the OX40 agonist ivuxolimab. These TCRs come from an adult with an advanced solid tumor such as melanoma, head and neck, liver or kidney cancer.

The chain joins TRBV5-5 to TRBJ2-7; D may be TRBD1 (5 bases). This CDR3 comprises 14 residues. The ends were cut back, 7 bases at V and 5 bases at J, with 19 bases in the middle. The V gene's germline CDR1 is SGHKS and CDR2 YYEKEE (reference sequence). DNA of the CDR3: TGTGCCAGCGGTATGATTTCAGGGCAGGACGAGCAGTACTTC. It codes for CASGMISGQDEQYF.

This chain links TRBV4-1 with TRBJ2-7, with D tentatively TRBD1 (7 bases). This CDR3 has 15 residues. V was pared by 1 base and J by 0 bases, with 10 bases between. Germline V gene data show CDR1 as MGHRA and CDR2 as YSYEKL. Here the CDR3 DNA reads TGCGCCAGCAGCCAAGGCGGGACAGCCTCCTACGAGCAGTACTTC. Translation: CASSQGGTASYEQYF.

The chain recombines TRBV28 with TRBJ2-1; no clear D. The CDR3 is 12 amino acids. V was pared by 1 base and J by 8 bases, with 6 bases between. CDR1 and CDR2 from the germline V gene are MDHEN and SYDVKM. The CDR3 DNA sequence: TGTGCCAGCAGTTTATTGTTGGATGAGCAGTTCTTC. Protein product: CASSLLLDEQFF.

The chain combines TRBV19 with TRBJ2-5; D possibly matches TRBD1 or TRBD2 (5 bases each). The DNA end favors TRBJ2-7, so the J call may be wrong. This CDR3 is built from 13 residues. Looked up from germline, CDR1 is LNHDA and CDR2 is SQIVND (reference sequence). The CDR3 spells CASSAGTTYEQYF. Written as DNA, the CDR3 is TGTGCCAGTAGTGCAGGGACCACCTACGAGCAGTACTTC.

A word on this clone: The junction differs from germline at one of its ends, possibly a read error. The chain joins TRBV7-7 to TRBJ1-1; D call uncertain. This CDR3 region has 13 residues. Germline CDR1 is SSHAT and CDR2 is FNYEAQ (reference sequence). The CDR3 DNA is TGTGCTAGCAGCTTAGGCCAGAACACTGAAGCTTTCTTT. As protein: CASSLGQNTEAFF.

This clone has only one observation. V gene TRBV9 combines with J gene TRBJ1-2; possibly TRBD1 for D (6 bases). With 4 bases removed from V and 3 bases from J, the gap between germline ends came to 16 bases. The germline CDR1 and CDR2 sequences are SGDLS and YYNGEE. CDR3 length equals 15 residues. The CDR3 region has the DNA TGTGCCAGCAGCCCCCAACAGGGAGTTGACTATGGCTACACCTTC. Amino acid sequence: CASSPQQGVDYGYTF.

The chain uses TRBV28 and TRBJ2-2; the match to TRBD2 covers 9 bases. Germline V gene lookup returns CDR1 MDHEN and CDR2 SYDVKM. Trimming took 5 bases from V and 0 from J; bases not matched to a gene: 4. The CDR3 length is 16 residues. CDR3 protein: CASSAIAGANTGELFF. The CDR3 region has the DNA TGTGCCAGCAGTGCCATAGCGGGAGCGAACACCGGGGAGCTGTTTTTT. Full variable domain (rest looked up from reference TRBV28 and TRBJ2-2): DVKVTQSSRYLVKRTGEKVFLECVQDMDHENMFWYRQDPGLGLRLIYFSYDVKMKEKGDIPEGYSVSREKKERFSLILESASTNQTSMYLCASSAIAGANTGELFFGEGSRLTVL.

V is TRBV27 and J is TRBJ2-2; possible D gene TRBD1, 5 bases. CDR3 length: 15 residues. The V and J ends lost 6 bases and 3 bases respectively, with 14 bases between them. Germline V gene lookup returns CDR1 MNHEY and CDR2 SMNVEV (reference sequence). The DNA of the CDR3 is TGTGCCAGCAGCCAGGGCCATCCCTACACCGGGGAGCTGTTTTTT. Residues: CASSQGHPYTGELFF.

This clone appeared once. J is TRBJ2-1 and V is TRBV2; TRBD2 matches at 9 bases. Germline V CDR1 and CDR2: SNHLY, FYNNEI. This CDR3 has 15 amino acids. The J segment lost 6 bases and the V segment lost 3 bases, leaving 6 bases of the junction unmatched. CDR3 protein: CASSELAGISNEQFF. The CDR3 nucleotides are TGTGCCAGCAGTGAGCTAGCGGGAATCTCCAATGAGCAGTTCTTC.

The rearrangement links TRBV2 to TRBJ1-1; D not resolved. Germline V gene lookup returns CDR1 SNHLY and CDR2 FYNNEI. The CDR3 sequence is 15 residues long. V shed 2 bases and J shed 1 base, with 11 bases lying between them. The CDR3 is CASSEIGSRNTEAFF. The DNA for the CDR3 is TGTGCCAGCAGTGAAATTGGGAGCAGGAACACTGAAGCTTTCTTT.